This is a list of T cell receptor beta chains from one sample in a study of cytomegalovirus exposure and HLA in healthy donors. Here immunoSEQ multiplex PCR was the method, and the copy in TCRdb shows in-frame clones only, minus some. This sample has under 200,000 clones, with roughly 80% found just once. The source material was PBMCs. Every receptor here comes from a woman younger than 30 in good health and CMV-seronegative. CDR3s include the opening cysteine and the closing phenylalanine or tryptophan. A D gene is named only where the DNA matches it firmly. Some rows have no size entry. The others give once, few or many, or a class for an expanded clone.

J	size	D	V	CDR3	DNA
TRBJ2-2	NA	TRBD1	TRBV28	CASSAGTVNTGELFF	TGTGCCAGCAGTGCCGGGACAGTGAACACCGGGGAGCTGTTTTTT
TRBJ1-5	NA	NA	TRBV19	CASGIQGINQPQHF	TGTGCCAGCGGTATACAGGGAATTAATCAGCCCCAGCATTTT
TRBJ1-2	NA	NA	TRBV7-8	CASSLARGGNYGYTF	TGTGCCAGCAGCTTAGCGAGAGGAGGGAACTATGGCTACACCTTC
TRBJ2-7	NA	NA	TRBV6-1	CASSASNQGSLYEQYF	TGTGCCAGCAGTGCCTCCAACCAGGGAAGTCTATACGAGCAGTACTTC
TRBJ2-1	few	TRBD1	TRBV7-9	CAISDRETYNEQFF	TGTGCCATCTCGGACAGGGAAACTTACAATGAGCAGTTCTTC
TRBJ2-3	NA	NA	TRBV2	CASSDEGLQDTQYF	TGTGCCAGCAGTGATGAGGGTTTACAGGATACGCAGTATTTT
TRBJ2-3	NA	NA	TRBV9	CASKDSFTDTQYF	TGTGCCAGCAAGGACAGTTTCACAGATACGCAGTATTTT
TRBJ2-1	NA	NA	TRBV7-2	CASSPTTPHFGSSYNEQFF	TGTGCCAGCAGCCCCACTACCCCCCATTTCGGGAGCTCCTACAATGAGCAGTTCTTC
TRBJ1-2	NA	NA	TRBV6-5	CASSSGALANYGYTF	TGTGCCAGCAGTTCAGGCGCGTTAGCTAACTATGGCTACACCTTC
TRBJ2-7	NA	NA	TRBV4-1	CASSPVAGEPYEQYF	TGCGCCAGCAGCCCTGTGGCAGGGGAACCCTACGAGCAGTACTTC
TRBJ2-5	NA	TRBD2	TRBV6-5	CASSSAGTSGKETQYF	TGTGCCAGCAGTTCAGCCGGGACTAGCGGGAAAGAGACCCAGTACTTC
TRBJ2-5	NA	TRBD2	TRBV5-1	CASSQILAGGPETQYF	TGCGCCAGCAGCCAGATCCTAGCGGGAGGGCCAGAGACCCAGTACTTC
TRBJ2-1	NA	TRBD2	TRBV5-6	CASSLGVAGVHPYNEQFF	TGTGCCAGCAGCTTGGGTGTGGCGGGGGTCCACCCTTACAATGAGCAGTTCTTC
TRBJ1-2	NA	NA	TRBV9	CASSANEERHDGYTF	TGTGCCAGCAGCGCAAATGAGGAGAGGCACGATGGCTACACCTTC
TRBJ1-1	NA	NA	TRBV6-5	CASNQGRGTEAFF	TGTGCCAGCAACCAAGGCCGGGGGACTGAAGCTTTCTTT